Below are 17 T cell receptor beta chains sequenced from a single sample in a study of radiation and T cells in renal cell carcinoma. The time point denotes: blood 2 weeks post-SBRT. Treatment indicated: 15 Gy SBRT to primary tumor, nephrectomy 4 weeks later. TCRdb's copy holds only in-frame clones and misses some; the assay was immunoSEQ multiplex PCR. Altogether 45,000 to 55,000 clones are present, 75% to 85% being singletons, with the ten largest covering about 30%. The sequencing here drew on blood, taken from a patient whose treatment included radiotherapy and nephrectomy. These receptors all stem from a woman in her 70s with renal cell carcinoma.

This clone was counted a few times. The chain uses TRBV4-1 and TRBJ2-3, with D perhaps assigned TRBD1 or TRBD2 (5 bases each). Germline CDR1 and CDR2: MGHRA and YSYEKL. Trimming cost V 3 bases and J 9 bases, with 10 bases left between them. This CDR3 has 12 residues. The CDR3 DNA reads TGCGCCAGCAGCCATGGGGGTGGCACGCAGTATTTT. Its protein product is CASSHGGGTQYF.

The rearrangement links TRBV25-1 to TRBJ1-2; D gene uncertain. The CDR3 consists of 14 residues. Germline values: CDR1 MGHDK, CDR2 SYGVNS. V lost 3 bases and J 8 bases, leaving 16 bases between the germline ends. The CDR3 loop is CASSEGGRSWGYTF. The CDR3 nucleotides are TGTGCCAGCAGTGAGGGAGGGCGCAGCTGGGGCTACACCTTC.

The chain carries TRBV6-1 and TRBJ2-1; 7 positions agree with TRBD1. The CDR3 runs to 16 residues. The V and J ends lost 3 bases and 2 bases, in that order; junction bases with no gene match: 7. Germline V CDR1 and CDR2: MNHNS, SASEGT. CDR3 nucleotide sequence: TGTGCCAGCAGTGATTCCGGCAGGGGGACCTACAATGAGCAGTTCTTC. Amino acid sequence: CASSDSGRGTYNEQFF.

The chain is built from TRBV11-2 and TRBJ1-1; 8 bases are shared with TRBD1. CDR1 is SGHAT, CDR2 FQNNGV, per germline. The V gene end was trimmed by 3 bases and the J gene end by 5 bases; junction bases not matched to a gene: 5. The CDR3 extends over 14 amino acids. CDR3 DNA sequence: TGTGCCAGCAGCTTGGTACAGGGGGGAACTGAAGCTTTCTTT. Translated, it gives CASSLVQGGTEAFF.

The chain employs TRBV2 and TRBJ2-2; the match to TRBD1 covers 8 bases. The CDR3 is 14 residues long. With 8 bases clipped from V and 2 bases from J, the junction kept 4 bases outside the gene matches. Germline assignment: CDR1 SNHLY and CDR2 FYNNEI. CDR3 sequence: CASDDRGNTGELFF. The CDR3 DNA reads as TGTGCCAGCGATGACAGGGGAAACACCGGGGAGCTGTTTTTT.

This clone was recorded once. The chain joins TRBV7-2 to TRBJ2-7; D gene uncertain. The V end was cut by 3 bases, the J end by 3 bases, with 3 bases between. This CDR3 spans 11 amino acids. Germline V gene lookup returns CDR1 SGHTA and CDR2 FQGNSA. This chain's CDR3 is CASSFYYEQYF. The CDR3 DNA sequence: TGTGCCAGCAGCTTCTACTACGAGCAGTACTTC.

The J gene is TRBJ1-2, the V gene TRBV30; D remains ambiguous. The CDR3 is made up of 12 amino acids. CDR1 GTSNPN and CDR2 SVGIG come from the germline V gene (reference sequence). Trimming removed 3 bases at V and 4 bases at J, with 9 bases between. CDR3 protein: CAWRGGFYGYTF. The CDR3 bases are TGTGCCTGGAGAGGCGGCTTCTATGGCTACACCTTC.

This clone was found a few times. This rearrangement joins TRBV5-1 to TRBJ1-1; D gene ambiguous. The length of the CDR3 is 13 residues. V was clipped by 5 bases and J by 1 base, with 9 bases between them. The germline V gene has CDR1 SGHRS and CDR2 YFSETQ. In DNA form, the CDR3 reads TGCGCCAGCAGGAAAAGGGAGAACACTGAAGCTTTCTTT. It yields the protein CASRKRENTEAFF.

This chain joins TRBV7-3 and TRBJ2-7; TRBD1 is a possible D gene (5 bases). Trimming pared 2 bases from V and 3 bases from J, leaving 8 bases between. CDR3 length equals 13 residues. Germline lookup yields CDR1 SGHTA and CDR2 FQGTGA. CDR3 sequence: CASSLGRGYEQYF. The CDR3 DNA is TGTGCCAGCAGCTTAGGTAGGGGCTACGAGCAGTACTTC.

This sequence joins TRBV7-9 and TRBJ2-7; tentative D call: TRBD1 (6 bases). V was cut by 4 bases and J by 4 bases, with 14 bases left in between. The CDR3 runs to 14 residues. Germline CDR1 SEHNR, CDR2 FQNEAQ (reference sequence). The CDR3 DNA reads as TGTGCCAGCAGCTGGGACATTAACGGGTACGAGCAGTACTTC. This encodes CASSWDINGYEQYF.

This sequence joins TRBV4-1 and TRBJ2-7, with 9 bases identical to TRBD2. The CDR3 is 16 residues long. V was clipped by 3 bases and J by 0 bases; unmatched bases: 6. Germline V gives CDR1 MGHRA, CDR2 YSYEKL. CDR3 sequence reads: CASSQEERGVSYEQYF. CDR3 nucleotides: TGCGCCAGCAGCCAGGAAGAGCGGGGGGTCTCCTACGAGCAGTACTTC.

The chain has TRBV4-2 and TRBJ1-2, with D possibly TRBD1 on 5 matching bases. Deletions cut 1 base from V and 8 bases from J, with 14 bases between. CDR3 length: 14 residues. Germline loops: CDR1 LGHNA, CDR2 YNFKEQ. CDR3 nucleotide sequence: TGTGCCAGCAGCCAAGGGGAAGGGGTAGAAGGCTACACCTTC. Amino acid sequence: CASSQGEGVEGYTF.

The gene calls are TRBV7-9 and TRBJ2-1, with 7 bases lining up with TRBD2. CDR3 length equals 13 residues. Germline CDR1 and CDR2: SEHNR and FQNEAQ (reference sequence). V shed 4 bases, J shed 4 bases, and the junction held 1 base outside the gene matches. CDR3 sequence (DNA): TGTGCCAGCAGCTATAGCGGGTACAATGAGCAGTTCTTC. Amino acids: CASSYSGYNEQFF.

V is TRBV7-9 and J is TRBJ2-7, with a tentative D call TRBD1 (6 bases). Germline CDR1 SEHNR, CDR2 FQNEAQ (reference sequence). The CDR3 runs to 15 residues. The ends were cut back, 6 bases at V and 6 bases at J, with 21 bases in the middle. As DNA, the CDR3 is TGTGCCAGCAGGCCCACAACAGGGAACCAGGGCGAGCAGTACTTC. This translates into CASRPTTGNQGEQYF.

The chain carries TRBV4-1 and TRBJ1-2; TRBD1 aligns across 10 bases. This CDR3 has 16 residues. Germline assignment: CDR1 MGHRA and CDR2 YSYEKL. V gave up 3 bases and J gave up 6 bases; unmatched junction bases: 10. CDR3 DNA sequence: TGCGCCAGCAGCCAGAGGGAATCGGGACAGGGGAATGGCTACACCTTC. It translates to CASSQRESGQGNGYTF.

The V and J genes are TRBV18 and TRBJ2-3, with D unclear. V was shortened by 2 bases and J by 0 bases, with 9 bases between the two germline ends. Germline V gene sequence: CDR1 KGHSH, CDR2 LQKENI. The CDR3 sequence is 15 residues long. CDR3 sequence (DNA): TGTGCCAGCTCACCAGTGAGGTCTAGCACAGATACGCAGTATTTT. The encoded protein is CASSPVRSSTDTQYF.

This clone has only a few counts. J is TRBJ1-1 and V is TRBV27; D gene unclear. CDR1 and CDR2 from the germline V gene are MNHEY and SMNVEV (reference sequence). The CDR3 sequence is 13 residues long. Between the trimmed V and J ends, which lost 3 bases and 1 base, there was a span of 6 bases. The CDR3 region has the DNA TGTGCCAGCAGTTTGGGTGAGAACACTGAAGCTTTCTTT. It specifies CASSLGENTEAFF.